This T cell receptor (beta chain) is drawn from a study of OX40 agonist ivuxolimab in advanced cancers. The table came from immunoSEQ multiplex PCR; TCRdb's copy has only in-frame clones and leaves some out. The repertoire holds some 80,000 clones, with 86% as singletons. Study-level results: The work left the antigen specificity of expanded peripheral T cells undetermined.

CDR1 MNHEY and CDR2 SVGAGI come from the germline V gene. Trimming left V 6 bases short and J 4 bases short, with 12 bases between. CDR3 size: 13 residues. About this clone itself: Its matching antigen is unknown.

V usage is TRBV6-5 and J usage is TRBJ1-1, with D tentatively TRBD1 (5 bases). The TCR comes from an adult with an advanced solid tumor such as melanoma, head and neck, liver or kidney cancer. Sequenced here: CD4+ or CD8+ T cells sorted from blood, sampled in a trial of the OX40 agonist ivuxolimab. The CDR3 DNA follows: TGTGCCAGCAGAGCGGGGGGGAGCACTGAAGCTTTCTTT. It translates to CASRAGGSTEAFF.